The 7 T cell receptor beta chains presented below share a single source sample, sequenced in a study of blood T cells in healthy people across ages. Next came a second PCR, run for about 7 to 12 cycles, which used a sample-barcoded 5' primer along with a J-beta primer mix. TCRdb re-derived calls from the 5' RACE reads in MiXCR, one entry per CDR3 protein. The data hold around 800,000 distinct CDR3 sequences, with about 55% observed a single time. Input material: blood. The receptors derive from an older man in good health.

Only a few counts were recorded for this clonotype. This rearrangement joins TRBV29-1 to TRBJ2-7, with TRBD2 matching over 13 bases. The CDR3 loop spans 13 amino acids. Germline loops: CDR1 SQVTM, CDR2 ANQGSEA. The J segment lost 5 bases and the V segment lost 5 bases, leaving 3 bases of the junction unmatched. The CDR3 DNA is TGCAGCGTTTGGACTAGCGGGAGCCACGAGCAGTACTTC. Translation: CSVWTSGSHEQYF.

This clonotype came up once. The J gene is TRBJ2-1, the V gene TRBV5-1; 12 nucleotides line up with TRBD2. Looked up from germline, CDR1 is SGHRS and CDR2 is YFSETQ. The length of the CDR3 is 13 residues. J gave up 9 bases and V 4 bases, and 2 bases lay outside the gene matches. The CDR3 is CASSLLAGGEQFF. CDR3 in DNA: TGCGCCAGCAGCCTACTAGCGGGAGGTGAGCAGTTCTTC.

This clonotype was counted once. This sequence joins TRBV27 and TRBJ2-7; D might be TRBD1 or TRBD2, each matching 5 bases. CDR3 size: 16 residues. Germline V gives CDR1 MNHEY, CDR2 SMNVEV (reference sequence). V lost 2 bases, J lost 2 bases, and 16 bases lay in between. Here the CDR3 DNA reads TGTGCCAGCAGTTTAACCCCAGTTGGGGGAGCCTACGAGCAGTACTTC. Translating it yields CASSLTPVGGAYEQYF.

Concerning this clonotype itself: Its ends do not fully match the called genes, so a read error is possible. The chain carries TRBV7-3 and TRBJ2-5; 12 bases match TRBD2. The CDR3 consists of 15 residues. Germline V gene sequence: CDR1 SGHTA, CDR2 FQGTGA. The CDR3, as DNA: TGTGCCAGCAGCTCTAGCGGGAGGGCTCAAGAGACCCGGTACTTC. It translates to CASSSSGRAQETRYF.

This clonotype has only one observation. The chain combines TRBV25-1 with TRBJ2-7; 12 nucleotides line up with TRBD2. The CDR3 totals 16 residues. CDR1 and CDR2 (germline): MGHDK, SYGVNS. V lost 2 bases and J lost 7; bases outside the gene matches: 9. CDR3: CASSERGLAGYNEQYF. The CDR3 DNA sequence: TGTGCCAGCAGTGAACGGGGACTAGCGGGCTACAATGAGCAGTACTTC.

This chain uses TRBV28 with TRBJ2-3, with TRBD1 matching 7 bases. With V trimmed by 11 bases and J by 3 bases, 8 bases remained unmatched. Germline V gene data show CDR1 as MDHEN and CDR2 as SYDVKM. This CDR3 is 13 amino acids long. The CDR3 region is CADRDSLTDTQYF. CDR3 coding DNA: TGTGCCGACCGGGACAGCCTAACAGATACGCAGTATTTT.

The V call is TRBV4-2, the J call TRBJ2-4; possible D gene TRBD2, 6 bases. The tail of the sequence fits TRBJ2-7 better, so the J call may be wrong. The V gene's germline CDR1 is LGHNA and CDR2 YNFKEQ. The CDR3 covers 15 residues. CDR3 sequence: CASSQDGGSSYEQYF. The CDR3 DNA reads TGTGCCAGCAGCCAAGATGGGGGGAGTTCCTACGAGCAGTACTTC.